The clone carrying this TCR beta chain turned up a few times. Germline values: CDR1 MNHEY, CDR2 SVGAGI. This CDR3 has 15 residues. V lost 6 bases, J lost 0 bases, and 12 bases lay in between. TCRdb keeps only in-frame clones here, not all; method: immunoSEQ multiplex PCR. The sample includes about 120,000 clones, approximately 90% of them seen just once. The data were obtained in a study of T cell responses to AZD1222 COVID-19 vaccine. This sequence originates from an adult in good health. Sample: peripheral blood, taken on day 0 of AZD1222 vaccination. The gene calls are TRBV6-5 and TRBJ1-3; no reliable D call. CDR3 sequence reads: CASRGAVNSGNTIYF. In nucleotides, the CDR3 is TGTGCCAGCAGGGGCGCAGTAAACTCTGGAAACACCATATATTTT.